The entry that follows covers one TCR beta chain sequence. The data are from a study of technical replicates of blood from a handful of donors. This CDR3 has 15 residues. Trimming shortened V by 0 bases and J by 5 bases, and 13 bases separated the two germline ends. From germline, CDR1 is MNHEY and CDR2 SVGAGI. The assay was immunoSEQ multiplex PCR, and TCRdb's table has in-frame clones only and misses some. The table records thousands of clones, approximately 87% of them present only once. This receptor was identified in a human donor in good health. The specimen sequenced was PBMCs. The genes are TRBV6-5 and TRBJ1-1; D is uncertain. The CDR3 loop is CASSYSLRAGTEAFF. Written as DNA, the CDR3 is TGTGCCAGCAGTTACTCGTTGCGGGCGGGGACTGAAGCTTTCTTT.